One and the same sample provided the 30 T cell receptor beta chains below, sequenced in a study of blood T cell repertoires in COVID-19. TCRdb keeps only in-frame clones here, not all; method: immunoSEQ multiplex PCR. The sample has 200,000 to 300,000 clones, approximately 90% seen once. Sequencing used PBMCs or T cells enriched from blood (not recorded which). These receptors were collected from a woman aged 25 to 45 who had recovered from COVID-19.

This clone has more than one count but fewer than ten. Other nucleotide sequences in the sample specify the same CDR3. The chain recombines TRBV19 with TRBJ1-2, with a possible D match to TRBD1 (5 bases). Trimming left V 6 bases short and J 4 bases short, with 15 bases between. CDR3 size: 14 residues. Germline values: CDR1 LNHDA, CDR2 SQIVND (reference sequence). CDR3 protein: CASRGQGEPYGYTF. Written as DNA, the CDR3 is TGTGCCAGTAGAGGGCAGGGCGAGCCCTATGGCTACACCTTC. The full variable domain, with the rest looked up from reference TRBV19 and TRBJ1-2, is DGGITQSPKYLFRKEGQNVTLSCEQNLNHDAMYWYRQDPGQGLRLIYYSQIVNDFQKGDIAEGYSVSREKKESFPLTVTSAQKNPTAFYLCASRGQGEPYGYTFGSGTRLTVV.

V is TRBV7-6 and J is TRBJ2-1; 13 bases line up with TRBD2. With 5 bases clipped from V and 8 bases from J, the junction kept 9 bases outside the gene matches. The CDR3 runs 16 residues. Germline-derived CDR1 and CDR2 are SGHVS and FNYEAQ. The CDR3 here is CASSTRLAGGYDEQFF. CDR3 in DNA: TGTGCCAGCAGCACGCGACTAGCGGGAGGTTACGATGAGCAGTTCTTC.

V usage is TRBV4-1 and J usage is TRBJ1-4, with D tentatively TRBD1 (5 bases). The CDR3 is 16 residues long. Germline loops: CDR1 MGHRA, CDR2 YSYEKL. V lost 4 bases, J lost 2 bases, and 14 bases lay in between. In DNA, the CDR3 is TGCGCCAGCAGCCCTCTGACAGAAGAGACTAATGAAAAACTGTTTTTT. The encoded protein is CASSPLTEETNEKLFF.

The CDR3 loop reads CASSWWVGGAGNTIYF. The DNA of the CDR3 is TGTGCCAGCAGCTGGTGGGTCGGCGGGGCTGGAAACACCATATATTTT. The chain uses TRBV7-9 and TRBJ1-3; D remains unclear. CDR1 and CDR2 (germline): SEHNR, FQNEAQ (reference sequence). V was trimmed by 4 bases and J by 2 bases, leaving 15 bases between them. This CDR3 comprises 16 residues.

The chain links TRBV11-2 to TRBJ2-2; 8 bases match TRBD2. The V gene end was trimmed by 6 bases and the J gene end by 0 bases; junction bases not matched to a gene: 3. The CDR3 extends over 15 amino acids. Germline CDR1 and CDR2: SGHAT and FQNNGV. The CDR3 is CASSTSGTNTGELFF. As DNA, the CDR3 is TGTGCCAGCAGTACTAGCGGAACGAACACCGGGGAGCTGTTTTTT.

The chain carries TRBV10-3 and TRBJ1-3; 8 bases fit TRBD1. After removal of 8 bases from V and 8 bases from J, the junction contained 11 bases not matched to a gene. CDR3 length equals 14 residues. Germline-derived CDR1 and CDR2 are ENHRY and SYGVKD. For the CDR3, the DNA is TGTGCCATCCAGGGGGCCGGCGGGTGGGACACCATATATTTT. Protein product: CAIQGAGGWDTIYF.

The chain uses TRBV28 and TRBJ2-7; D uncertain. Germline-derived CDR1 and CDR2 are MDHEN and SYDVKM. The CDR3 has 14 residues. Trimming took off 7 bases at V and 3 bases at J, with 16 bases between the two ends. This chain's CDR3 is CASKRSASRYEQYF. The CDR3 coding sequence is TGTGCCAGCAAGAGGTCGGCTAGTCGCTACGAGCAGTACTTC.

The chain employs TRBV4-1 and TRBJ2-1; TRBD2 agrees at 7 bases. With 0 bases clipped from V and 4 bases from J, the junction kept 9 bases outside the gene matches. The CDR3 runs 17 residues. CDR1 MGHRA and CDR2 YSYEKL come from the germline V gene. DNA for the CDR3: TGCGCCAGCAGCCAAGATCGTGCGGGAGTCGGGTACAATGAGCAGTTCTTC. Its translation: CASSQDRAGVGYNEQFF.

The J gene is TRBJ2-7, the V gene TRBV10-3, with TRBD1 identical over 8 bases. The CDR3 consists of 12 residues. The germline gives CDR1 ENHRY, CDR2 SYGVKD. Trimming at V came to 6 bases and at J to 4 bases, leaving 2 bases not matched to a gene. The CDR3 sequence: CAIRQGAYEQYF. CDR3 DNA: TGTGCCATCAGGCAGGGGGCGTACGAGCAGTACTTC.

V gene TRBV19 combines with J gene TRBJ1-1; maybe TRBD1 (5 bases). This CDR3 region has 16 residues. V gave up 0 bases and J gave up 2 bases, with 13 bases separating them. Germline assignment: CDR1 LNHDA and CDR2 SQIVND (reference sequence). The CDR3 bases are TGTGCCAGTAGTATAGACCCCCTTACAGGTAACACTGAAGCTTTCTTT. Its protein is CASSIDPLTGNTEAFF.

The J gene is TRBJ1-1, the V gene TRBV7-6; D is unclear. With 0 bases removed from V and 5 bases from J, the gap between germline ends came to 13 bases. Germline CDR1 reads SGHVS; CDR2 reads FNYEAQ. The CDR3 runs 15 residues. This CDR3 reads CASSLAVRPVTEAFF. The CDR3 bases are TGTGCCAGCAGCTTAGCGGTCAGGCCAGTGACTGAAGCTTTCTTT.

The chain carries TRBV6-5 and TRBJ1-1; 9 positions agree with TRBD1. The V and J ends lost 5 bases and 6 bases, in that order; junction bases with no gene match: 7. Germline assignment: CDR1 MNHEY and CDR2 SVGAGI. CDR3 length: 14 residues. The chain's CDR3 is CASSPTGGLPEAFF. CDR3 nucleotide sequence: TGTGCCAGCAGTCCAACAGGGGGCTTACCTGAAGCTTTCTTT.

The J gene is TRBJ2-5, the V gene TRBV7-3; 9 nucleotides agree with TRBD1. V was pared by 3 bases and J by 2 bases, with 7 bases of the junction left unmatched. The CDR3 extends over 16 amino acids. Germline values: CDR1 SGHTA, CDR2 FQGTGA. CDR3 sequence (DNA): TGTGCCAGCAGCTTCCCTGGACAGGGGCGGCAAGAGACCCAGTACTTC. Translated, it gives CASSFPGQGRQETQYF.

The chain is built from TRBV12-5 and TRBJ2-2; a possible D gene is TRBD1 (6 bases). Germline V gene sequence: CDR1 LGHNT, CDR2 FRNRAP. The CDR3 runs to 15 residues. Trimming cost V 6 bases and J 4 bases, with 15 bases left between them. CDR3 in DNA: TGTGCTAGTGGCCCAGGGGACATAAGCACCGGGGAGCTGTTTTTT. This encodes CASGPGDISTGELFF.

The chain has TRBV28 and TRBJ1-2; the D is unclear. Germline-derived CDR1 and CDR2 are MDHEN and SYDVKM. This CDR3 spans 16 amino acids. Trimming stripped 6 bases from V and 1 base from J, with 18 bases between. CDR3 protein: CASSFFGLRSNYGYTF. Here the CDR3 DNA reads TGTGCCAGCAGCTTCTTTGGACTCCGGAGTAACTATGGCTACACCTTC.

This chain joins TRBV5-1 and TRBJ2-3; 8 bases match TRBD2. This CDR3 is 21 amino acids long. Per germline, CDR1 SGHRS and CDR2 YFSETQ. V trimming: 6 bases; J trimming: 0 bases; junction bases outside the gene matches: 24. CDR3 residues: CASNLAPGHSVSGRSTDTQYF. The CDR3 region has the DNA TGCGCCAGCAATCTGGCTCCGGGACATAGTGTGAGCGGGAGAAGCACAGATACGCAGTATTTT.

The chain employs TRBV28 and TRBJ1-3, with a possible D match to TRBD1 (5 bases). The CDR3 sequence is 14 residues long. Germline V gene lookup returns CDR1 MDHEN and CDR2 SYDVKM. The ends were cut back, 1 base at V and 2 bases at J, with 6 bases in the middle. The CDR3 DNA is TGTGCCAGCAGTTTATTGACAGCTGGAAACACCATATATTTT. This gives the protein CASSLLTAGNTIYF.

The chain links TRBV7-2 to TRBJ2-2; the match to TRBD1 covers 9 bases. The germline CDR1 and CDR2 sequences are SGHTA and FQGNSA. This CDR3 is 13 amino acids long. With V trimmed by 11 bases and J by 6 bases, 7 bases remained unmatched. The CDR3 DNA sequence: TGTGCCTACGGGACAGGGATATCCGGGGAGCTGTTTTTT. This sequence encodes CAYGTGISGELFF.

The V gene is TRBV19, the J gene TRBJ2-4; 10 bases agree with TRBD2. Per germline, CDR1 LNHDA and CDR2 SQIVND (reference sequence). The ends lost 6 bases at V and 0 bases at J; junction bases unmatched: 5. The CDR3 consists of 16 residues. CDR3 DNA: TGTGCCAGTAGCCTAGGACTAGCGGTAGCCAAAAACATTCAGTACTTC. Encoded protein: CASSLGLAVAKNIQYF. The full variable domain, its missing parts supplied by reference TRBV19 and TRBJ2-4, is DGGITQSPKYLFRKEGQNVTLSCEQNLNHDAMYWYRQDPGQGLRLIYYSQIVNDFQKGDIAEGYSVSREKKESFPLTVTSAQKNPTAFYLCASSLGLAVAKNIQYFGAGTRLSVL.

J is TRBJ2-3 and V is TRBV27, with 15 bases matching TRBD2. The germline gives CDR1 MNHEY, CDR2 SMNVEV (reference sequence). This CDR3 is 18 amino acids long. V lost 5 bases to trimming and J lost 4 bases; unmatched junction nucleotides: 10. The CDR3 region has the DNA TGTGCCAGCAGTCCCCGGACTAGCGGGAGGGCCTTGCCAGATACGCAGTATTTT. It specifies CASSPRTSGRALPDTQYF.

The chain recombines TRBV5-4 with TRBJ1-1, with 7 bases aligning to TRBD1. Germline CDR1 and CDR2: SGHNT and YYREEE (reference sequence). The CDR3 covers 12 residues. The ends lost 6 bases at V and 8 bases at J; junction bases unmatched: 7. CDR3 bases: TGTGCCAGCACTAACAGGGGTTCGGAAGCTTTCTTT. Translating it yields CASTNRGSEAFF.

The J gene is TRBJ2-1, the V gene TRBV19; D is perhaps TRBD2 (5 bases). V lost 3 bases to trimming and J lost 7 bases, with 13 bases between them. Germline V CDR1 and CDR2: LNHDA, SQIVND (reference sequence). This CDR3 is built from 14 residues. Written as DNA, the CDR3 is TGTGCCAGTAGTATGCGGGTGGCCGTAAATGAGCAGTTCTTC. This sequence encodes CASSMRVAVNEQFF.

The rearrangement uses TRBV28 and TRBJ1-5, with D perhaps matching TRBD1 (5 bases). V was trimmed by 6 bases and J by 8 bases, leaving 20 bases between them. The CDR3 consists of 15 residues. Germline V gene data show CDR1 as MDHEN and CDR2 as SYDVKM. The CDR3 here is CASSAPGRGVKPQHF. CDR3 DNA sequence: TGTGCCAGCAGCGCCCCCGGACGGGGGGTTAAGCCCCAGCATTTT.

V gene TRBV7-2 combines with J gene TRBJ1-1; D is unresolved. Trimming stripped 3 bases from V and 7 bases from J, with 12 bases between. Germline loops: CDR1 SGHTA, CDR2 FQGNSA. The CDR3 covers 13 residues. The CDR3 DNA reads as TGTGCCAGCAGCTTTAGTAGACAAATTGAAGCTTTCTTT. Protein product: CASSFSRQIEAFF.

J is TRBJ2-7 and V is TRBV5-1, with D possibly being TRBD1 (5 bases). The CDR3 is made up of 13 amino acids. The V and J ends lost 1 base and 5 bases respectively, with 10 bases between them. Germline loops: CDR1 SGHRS, CDR2 YFSETQ. CDR3 in DNA: TGCGCCAGCAGCTTGAGGGGAAGGGACGAGCAGTACTTC. The encoded protein is CASSLRGRDEQYF.

This clone was seen only once. This rearrangement joins TRBV7-2 to TRBJ2-7; 9 bases are shared with TRBD2. The CDR3 totals 15 residues. V lost 8 bases, J lost 4 bases, and 12 bases stayed unmatched. The germline V gene has CDR1 SGHTA and CDR2 FQGNSA. CDR3 amino acids: CASRGLGAGGYEQYF. CDR3 in DNA: TGTGCCAGCCGCGGGCTCGGAGCGGGAGGATACGAGCAGTACTTC.

The V and J genes are TRBV20-1 and TRBJ2-7; perhaps TRBD1 as D (7 bases). V was clipped by 6 bases and J by 3 bases, with 9 bases between them. There are 11 residues in the CDR3. Germline V gives CDR1 DFQATT, CDR2 SNEGSKA (reference sequence). The CDR3 nucleotides are TGCAGTGCGCGGGACAGCTACGAGCAGTACTTC. It yields the protein CSARDSYEQYF.

The genes are TRBV28 and TRBJ1-2; D may be TRBD1 (6 bases). Germline V gene lookup returns CDR1 MDHEN and CDR2 SYDVKM. V shed 7 bases and J shed 4 bases, with 10 bases lying between them. This CDR3 region has 12 residues. The CDR3 DNA sequence: TGTGCCAGCATAAGGGGGGGCTATGGCTACACCTTC. Its protein product is CASIRGGYGYTF.

The V call is TRBV10-3, the J call TRBJ2-5; the match to TRBD2 covers 10 bases. The CDR3 sequence is 15 residues long. Germline values: CDR1 ENHRY, CDR2 SYGVKD. The J segment lost 5 bases and the V segment lost 10 bases, leaving 13 bases of the junction unmatched. CDR3 protein: CATGEVAGGRETQYF. The CDR3 bases are TGTGCCACCGGCGAAGTAGCGGGAGGTCGGGAGACCCAGTACTTC.

The rearrangement links TRBV11-1 to TRBJ2-1; weak D call: TRBD2 (5 bases). Germline V CDR1 and CDR2: SGHAT, FQDESV (reference sequence). The CDR3 is 12 amino acids. Trimming removed 4 bases at V and 9 bases at J, with 10 bases between. CDR3 sequence: CASSSRGAEQFF. The CDR3 DNA is TGTGCCAGCAGCTCCCGGGGTGCTGAGCAGTTCTTC.